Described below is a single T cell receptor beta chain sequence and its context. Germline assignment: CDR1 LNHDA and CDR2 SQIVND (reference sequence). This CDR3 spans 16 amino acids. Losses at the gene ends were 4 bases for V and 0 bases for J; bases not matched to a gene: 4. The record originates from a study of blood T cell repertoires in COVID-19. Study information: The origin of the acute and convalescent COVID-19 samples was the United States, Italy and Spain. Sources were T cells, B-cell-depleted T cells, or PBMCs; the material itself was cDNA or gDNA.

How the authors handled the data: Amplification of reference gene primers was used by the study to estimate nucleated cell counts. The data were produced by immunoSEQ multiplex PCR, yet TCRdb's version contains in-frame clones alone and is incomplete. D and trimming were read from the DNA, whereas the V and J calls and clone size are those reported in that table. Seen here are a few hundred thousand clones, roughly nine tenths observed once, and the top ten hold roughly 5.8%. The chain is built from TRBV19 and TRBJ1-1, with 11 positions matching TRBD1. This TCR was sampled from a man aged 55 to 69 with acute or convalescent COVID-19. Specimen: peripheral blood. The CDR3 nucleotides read TGTGCCAGTAGTAAGGGGACAGGGGGTATGAACACTGAAGCTTTCTTT. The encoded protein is CASSKGTGGMNTEAFF. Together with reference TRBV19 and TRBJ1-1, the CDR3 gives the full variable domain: DGGITQSPKYLFRKEGQNVTLSCEQNLNHDAMYWYRQDPGQGLRLIYYSQIVNDFQKGDIAEGYSVSREKKESFPLTVTSAQKNPTAFYLCASSKGTGGMNTEAFFGQGTRLTVV.